The 31 T cell receptor beta chains below come from one sample, sequenced in a study of blood T cell repertoires in COVID-19. Repertoires were generated with immunoSEQ multiplex PCR, while TCRdb's copy carries only in-frame clones and drops some. Seen here are over 300,000 clones, nearly 90% observed once, and the top ten hold approximately 5.4%. The sample taken for sequencing was PBMCs or T cells enriched from blood (not recorded which). Every receptor here comes from a woman aged 25 to 45 who had recovered from COVID-19.

The chain joins TRBV9 to TRBJ2-1, with TRBD2 matching 10 bases. Germline V gives CDR1 SGDLS, CDR2 YYNGEE. J was trimmed by 4 bases and V by 0 bases; bases with no gene match: 4. This CDR3 region has 16 residues. The CDR3: CASSVGSGGPYNEQFF. For the CDR3, the DNA is TGTGCCAGCAGCGTAGGTAGCGGGGGGCCATACAATGAGCAGTTCTTC.

The chain combines TRBV6-5 with TRBJ1-1; 9 bases agree with TRBD1. From germline, CDR1 is MNHEY and CDR2 SVGAGI. This CDR3 comprises 14 residues. The trim removed 7 bases at V and 4 bases at J, leaving 7 bases unmatched. CDR3: CASKPGQGPTEAFF. DNA for the CDR3: TGTGCCAGCAAACCGGGACAGGGACCCACTGAAGCTTTCTTT.

In its sample, this clone was seen once. The genes are TRBV11-2 and TRBJ1-1; D is unresolved. This CDR3 region has 14 residues. V lost 1 base and J lost 1, with 7 bases in between. CDR1 SGHAT and CDR2 FQNNGV come from the germline V gene. The CDR3 nucleotides read TGTGCCAGCAGCTTAGGAGACAAGAACACTGAAGCTTTCTTT. Translating it yields CASSLGDKNTEAFF.

There are a few counts of this clone. The chain combines TRBV5-4 with TRBJ1-2; D gene ambiguous. This CDR3 has 16 residues. Trimming removed 4 bases at V and 2 bases at J, with 18 bases between. Germline lookup yields CDR1 SGHNT and CDR2 YYREEE (reference sequence). The CDR3 here is CASSPPGAQVNYGYTF. In DNA, the CDR3 is TGTGCCAGCAGCCCCCCGGGAGCTCAGGTCAACTATGGCTACACCTTC.

The V gene is TRBV3-1 (or the pseudogene TRBV3-2), the J gene TRBJ1-2, with TRBD1 matching 7 bases. Germline V gene lookup returns CDR1 LGHDT and CDR2 YNNKEL (reference sequence). This CDR3 is built from 16 residues. The V segment lost 5 bases and the J segment 4 bases; nucleotides outside the gene matches: 13. Here the CDR3 reads CASSANPRGQGYGYTF. As DNA, the CDR3 is TGTGCCAGCAGCGCGAACCCTAGGGGGCAAGGCTATGGCTACACCTTC.

The chain combines TRBV7-2 with TRBJ2-7, with no clear D. The CDR3 length is 16 residues. Trimming cost V 4 bases and J 2 bases, with 18 bases left between them. Per germline, CDR1 SGHTA and CDR2 FQGNSA. Here the CDR3 reads CASSSLSFGNTYEQYF. Written as DNA, the CDR3 is TGTGCCAGCAGCTCCTTATCATTTGGCAACACCTACGAGCAGTACTTC.

CDR3 sequence: CATSDFSGGYTF. In nucleotides, the CDR3 is TGTGCCACCAGTGATTTCTCGGGGGGCTACACCTTC. The J gene is TRBJ1-2, the V gene TRBV24-1; D unresolved. With 1 base removed from V and 8 bases from J, the gap between germline ends came to 7 bases. Germline V gene data show CDR1 as KGHDR and CDR2 as SFDVKD. The CDR3 consists of 12 residues.

This chain uses TRBV5-4 with TRBJ1-1; D gene unclear. Germline V CDR1 and CDR2: SGHNT, YYREEE (reference sequence). This CDR3 comprises 16 residues. V shed 0 bases and J shed 5 bases, with 17 bases lying between them. CDR3 nucleotide sequence: TGTGCCAGCAGCTTGGCGGTGCGGGCCCGGGGAACTGAAGCTTTCTTT. It translates to CASSLAVRARGTEAFF.

The chain uses TRBV6-6 and TRBJ2-7; TRBD2 might be the D (5 bases). Looked up from germline, CDR1 is MNHNY and CDR2 is SVGAGI (reference sequence). The V gene lost 6 bases and the J gene lost 1 base, with 16 bases spanning the gap. The CDR3 has 15 amino acids. This CDR3 is CASSPLGLVSYEQYF. The CDR3, as DNA: TGTGCCAGCAGCCCACTCGGACTGGTTTCCTACGAGCAGTACTTC.

The gene calls are TRBV2 and TRBJ1-5; D possibly corresponds to TRBD1 (6 bases). CDR1 is SNHLY, CDR2 FYNNEI, per germline. The germline V and J ends were trimmed by 8 bases and 3 bases, with 11 bases remaining between them. The CDR3 has 13 amino acids. The DNA of the CDR3 is TGTGCCAGCGGCGACAGGCTCAATCAGCCCCAGCATTTT. Its protein product is CASGDRLNQPQHF.

This chain uses TRBV14 with TRBJ1-2; D gene uncertain. This CDR3 region has 15 residues. Germline assignment: CDR1 SGHDN and CDR2 FVKESK. The V gene lost 1 base and the J gene lost 4 bases, with 13 bases spanning the gap. CDR3 loop: CASSQAGRDFYGYTF. As DNA, the CDR3 is TGTGCCAGCAGCCAAGCTGGGAGAGACTTCTATGGCTACACCTTC.

The chain employs TRBV30 and TRBJ1-4; D remains ambiguous. Germline V gene lookup returns CDR1 GTSNPN and CDR2 SVGIG (reference sequence). Trimming shortened V by 4 bases and J by 1 base, and 7 bases separated the two germline ends. CDR3 length: 13 residues. As DNA, the CDR3 is TGTGCCTGGAACCGGGAAACTAATGAAAAACTGTTTTTT. Amino acid sequence: CAWNRETNEKLFF.

Of note for this clone: The DNA is omitted, as the CDR3 cannot be located on it reliably, and the CDR3 follows TCRdb's listing. This chain uses TRBV28 with TRBJ1-2. From its first to its last residue, the CDR3 has 13 amino acids. Germline CDR1 MDHEN, CDR2 SYDVKM. CDR3 protein: CASSSSGVYGYTF.

This rearrangement joins TRBV9 to TRBJ2-5; D call uncertain. Germline CDR1 and CDR2: SGDLS and YYNGEE. This CDR3 spans 15 amino acids. V lost 0 bases and J lost 5, with 14 bases in between. The CDR3 DNA sequence: TGTGCCAGCAGCGTAGACCCTACAGCCGCGGAGACCCAGTACTTC. Its protein is CASSVDPTAAETQYF.

This sequence joins TRBV6-5 and TRBJ2-2, with 10 bases fitting TRBD1. V lost 10 bases to trimming and J lost 6 bases; unmatched junction nucleotides: 5. Per the germline V gene, CDR1 is MNHEY and CDR2 is SVGAGI. CDR3 length equals 13 residues. The CDR3 region has the DNA TGTGCCACCCGGGACAGGGGACCCGGGGAGCTGTTTTTT. This sequence encodes CATRDRGPGELFF.

This clone was seen a few times. The chain uses TRBV5-6 and TRBJ2-3, with no clear D. This CDR3 comprises 13 residues. The germline V gene encodes CDR1 SGHDT and CDR2 YYEEEE. The V end lost 3 bases, the J end lost 6 bases, and 11 bases lay between the germline ends. DNA of the CDR3: TGTGCCAGCAGCTATACAGCCTACGATACGCAGTATTTT. This gives the protein CASSYTAYDTQYF.

J is TRBJ1-2 and V is TRBV20-1; D is uncertain. The CDR3 contains 13 residues. In germline, CDR1 is DFQATT, CDR2 SNEGSKA (reference sequence). The ends were cut back, 3 bases at V and 3 bases at J, with 11 bases in the middle. In DNA, the CDR3 is TGCAGTGCTAGTACGGGGAGGGACTATGGCTACACCTTC. Translating it yields CSASTGRDYGYTF.

The chain carries TRBV7-3 and TRBJ1-1; 12 bases align to TRBD1. Looked up from germline, CDR1 is SGHTA and CDR2 is FQGTGA. This CDR3 comprises 15 residues. J was trimmed by 5 bases and V by 2 bases; bases with no gene match: 3. CDR3 residues: CASSLGTGGATEAFF. CDR3 DNA sequence: TGTGCCAGCAGCTTAGGGACAGGGGGCGCGACTGAAGCTTTCTTT.

The chain has TRBV5-6 and TRBJ1-6; 11 bases map to TRBD1. The CDR3 is 15 amino acids. V shed 2 bases and J 14 bases; nucleotides not matched to a gene: 9. Germline V CDR1 and CDR2: SGHDT, YYEEEE. CDR3 in amino acids: CASSLGDRGKRALHF. The CDR3 DNA sequence: TGTGCCAGCAGCTTAGGGGACAGGGGGAAGAGGGCCCTCCACTTT.

The DNA of the CDR3 is TGTGCCAGCAGCTTGGGGACTAGCGGGGAACAGGCCCAGTACTTC. Protein sequence: CASSLGTSGEQAQYF. The genes are TRBV5-5 and TRBJ2-5; 12 bases are a match to TRBD2. In germline, CDR1 is SGHKS, CDR2 YYEKEE (reference sequence). The CDR3 is 15 residues long. Trimming at V came to 0 bases and at J to 9 bases, leaving 6 bases not matched to a gene.

V is TRBV29-1 and J is TRBJ1-6; 9 nucleotides match TRBD1. Germline-derived CDR1 and CDR2 are SQVTM and ANQGSEA. The CDR3 is 12 residues long. The junction had 2 bases not matched to a gene; V was cut back by 8 bases and J by 6 bases. The CDR3 nucleotides are TGCAGCCAGGGACAGGGTAATTCACCCCTCCACTTT. This sequence encodes CSQGQGNSPLHF. Complete variable domain (other parts from reference TRBV29-1 and TRBJ1-6): SAVISQKPSRDICQRGTSLTIQCQVDSQVTMMFWYRQQPGQSLTLIATANQGSEATYESGFVIDKFPISRPNLTFSTLTVSNMSPEDSSIYLCSQGQGNSPLHFGNGTRLTVT.

The chain uses TRBV6-5 and TRBJ1-1; no definite D call. The germline CDR1 and CDR2 sequences are MNHEY and SVGAGI. The CDR3 totals 13 residues. V was cut by 5 bases and J by 0 bases, with 7 bases left in between. Written as DNA, the CDR3 is TGTGCCAGCAGTAACAGCATGAACACTGAAGCTTTCTTT. Protein sequence: CASSNSMNTEAFF.

The gene calls are TRBV30 and TRBJ2-1; D is possibly TRBD1 (6 bases). V was trimmed by 3 bases and J by 5 bases, leaving 29 bases between them. The length of the CDR3 is 19 residues. CDR1 is GTSNPN, CDR2 SVGIG, per germline (reference sequence). CDR3 residues: CAWSSPYSSRAGVNNEQFF. The CDR3 nucleotides are TGTGCCTGGAGCTCCCCTTACTCCTCAAGGGCAGGGGTCAACAATGAGCAGTTCTTC.

The V call is TRBV6-5, the J call TRBJ1-1; D unresolved. Trimming took off 6 bases at V and 7 bases at J, with 9 bases between the two ends. The CDR3 extends over 11 amino acids. The germline gives CDR1 MNHEY, CDR2 SVGAGI. CDR3 bases: TGTGCCAGCAGCCTCGGGGTTGAAGCTTTCTTT. The encoded protein is CASSLGVEAFF.

V is TRBV7-2 and J is TRBJ2-1; 8 nucleotides align to TRBD1. Germline V gene lookup returns CDR1 SGHTA and CDR2 FQGNSA. V dropped 5 bases and J dropped 2; count of bases not matched to a gene: 2. This CDR3 comprises 14 residues. As DNA, the CDR3 is TGTGCCAGCAGCCCGGGACAGGCCTACAATGAGCAGTTCTTC. It codes for CASSPGQAYNEQFF.

The rearrangement uses TRBV6-5 and TRBJ1-5; a weak D match, TRBD1 (5 bases). Trimming stripped 4 bases from V and 0 bases from J, with 13 bases between. CDR3 length: 16 amino acids. Per the germline V gene, CDR1 is MNHEY and CDR2 is SVGAGI. CDR3 loop: CASSSVRDYSNQPQHF. The CDR3 DNA is TGTGCCAGCAGTTCCGTCAGGGATTATAGCAATCAGCCCCAGCATTTT.

The chain recombines TRBV6-5 with TRBJ2-7; possible D gene TRBD1, 6 bases. CDR3 length equals 13 residues. Germline V lookup: CDR1 MNHEY, CDR2 SVGAGI. Trimming shortened V by 6 bases and J by 1 base, and 10 bases separated the two germline ends. The CDR3 loop is CASRFRGSYEQYF. CDR3 nucleotides: TGTGCCAGCAGATTCAGGGGTTCCTACGAGCAGTACTTC.

The rearrangement links TRBV5-1 to TRBJ1-1, with D possibly TRBD1 on 5 matching bases. The germline gives CDR1 SGHRS, CDR2 YFSETQ. The length of the CDR3 is 15 residues. The V end was cut by 0 bases, the J end by 5 bases, with 14 bases between. CDR3 nucleotides: TGCGCCAGCAGCTTGGAGGGGCCGAGGCGGACTGAAGCTTTCTTT. Translating it yields CASSLEGPRRTEAFF.

This chain joins TRBV5-6 and TRBJ2-2, with 11 bases lining up with TRBD2. The trim removed 1 base at V and 0 bases at J, leaving 5 bases unmatched. This CDR3 spans 18 amino acids. Germline V CDR1 and CDR2: SGHDT, YYEEEE. The CDR3 DNA sequence: TGTGCCAGCAGCTTGTTCCTAGCGGGGGGCACGAACACCGGGGAGCTGTTTTTT. This codes for CASSLFLAGGTNTGELFF.

This chain connects TRBV3-1 (or the pseudogene TRBV3-2) to TRBJ2-7, with D uncertain. V gave up 1 base and J gave up 0 bases, with 7 bases separating them. The CDR3 sequence is 14 residues long. CDR1 is LGHDT, CDR2 YNNKEL, per germline (reference sequence). CDR3 loop: CASSQGPLSYEQYF. In DNA form, the CDR3 reads TGTGCCAGCAGCCAAGGGCCGCTCTCCTACGAGCAGTACTTC.

This clone appeared once. V gene TRBV27 combines with J gene TRBJ1-1, with TRBD1 as a possible D gene (6 bases). CDR3 length equals 12 residues. CDR1 is MNHEY, CDR2 SMNVEV, per germline (reference sequence). The V end lost 4 bases, the J end lost 7 bases, and 10 bases lay between the germline ends. The CDR3 is CASSSPDSEAFF. CDR3 coding DNA: TGTGCCAGCAGTTCCCCGGACAGTGAAGCTTTCTTT.